This T cell receptor beta chain emerged from a study of T-cell reconstitution after alpha-beta-depleted transplantation in children. Whole-study findings and limits: Elevated TCRbeta diversity at day 60 was traced, in some patients, to surviving recipient T cells and thymic progenitors.

Unique molecular identifiers were incorporated when the TCRbeta library was constructed. TCRdb independently ran MiXCR on the PCR reads; one entry per CDR3 protein. The table records about 580,000 distinct CDR3 sequences, 23% of them present only once. Trimming took 9 bases from V and 5 from J; bases not matched to a gene: 5. CDR1 is SGHRS, CDR2 YFSETQ, per germline. The CDR3 is made up of 12 amino acids. This clonotype has more than one count but fewer than ten. Its antigen is not identified. This TCR was sampled from a boy younger than two who had a stem cell transplant for acute myeloid leukemia, so the T cells may come from the graft donor. The chain recombines TRBV5-1 with TRBJ1-1, with TRBD1 identical over 9 bases. This specimen consisted of PBMCs, mostly from graft donor cells, obtained 360 days after TCRalphabeta/CD19-depleted stem cell transplant. The CDR3 DNA is TGCGCCACCAGGACAGGGGAGACTGAAGCTTTCTTT. It translates to CATRTGETEAFF.